A single sample gave rise to the 32 T cell receptor beta chains below, sequenced in a study of shared clonotypes between healthy human individuals. Using immunoSEQ multiplex PCR, the repertoire was profiled, and TCRdb retains in-frame clones only, with some absent. Among over a million clones listed, around 97% were seen once. Sequencing used naive CD4+ T cells sorted from blood. Subset denoted: CD45RA+ positively selected. These receptors were obtained from a young man in good health.

The gene calls are TRBV5-4 and TRBJ1-1; D unclear. Trimming cost V 1 base and J 2 bases, with 6 bases left between them. CDR1 and CDR2 from the germline V gene are SGHNT and YYREEE (reference sequence). The CDR3 consists of 13 residues. For the CDR3, the DNA is TGTGCCAGCAGCTTGTGGCAAAACACTGAAGCTTTCTTT. Amino acid sequence: CASSLWQNTEAFF.

This chain connects TRBV5-1 to TRBJ2-5, with D perhaps TRBD1 or TRBD2 (5 bases each). CDR1 SGHRS and CDR2 YFSETQ come from the germline V gene. The CDR3 runs 15 residues. V was trimmed by 4 bases and J by 2 bases, leaving 15 bases between them. The CDR3 sequence: CASSRDDGAQETQYF. The CDR3 DNA follows: TGCGCCAGCAGCCGGGATGATGGGGCACAAGAGACCCAGTACTTC. The complete variable domain, with remaining parts taken from reference TRBV5-1 and TRBJ2-5, reads KAGVTQTPRYLIKTRGQQVTLSCSPISGHRSVSWYQQTPGQGLQFLFEYFSETQRNKGNFPGRFSGRQFSNSRSEMNVSTLELGDSALYLCASSRDDGAQETQYFGPGTRLLVL.

This clone was recorded once. Germline and junction disagree at one end, which may indicate a read error. The rearrangement uses TRBV5-4 and TRBJ2-3; TRBD2 matches 16 bases. CDR3 length: 16 amino acids. CDR1 SGHNT and CDR2 YYREEE come from the germline V gene (reference sequence). The CDR3 region has the DNA TGTGCCAGCAACTTGGACGGGACTAGCGGGAGGGGTGGGCAGTATTTT. This gives the protein CASNLDGTSGRGGQYF.

V usage is TRBV10-3 and J usage is TRBJ2-3, with D possibly TRBD2 on 6 matching bases. Germline V CDR1 and CDR2: ENHRY, SYGVKD. The V gene lost 4 bases and the J gene lost 0 bases, with 14 bases spanning the gap. The CDR3 runs 16 residues. CDR3 sequence (DNA): TGTGCCATCAGTGGGCCGGTGGCGGGGAGCACAGATACGCAGTATTTT. It encodes CAISGPVAGSTDTQYF.

In its sample, this clone was seen once. The CDR3 coding sequence is TGTGCCAGCAGCCAAGATGGTGTGGGGCCTGGGGAGCTGTTTTTT. Its translation: CASSQDGVGPGELFF. V and J are TRBV11-2 and TRBJ2-2, with D tentatively TRBD1 (5 bases). The CDR3 spans 15 residues. The germline gives CDR1 SGHAT, CDR2 FQNNGV. V was cut by 5 bases and J by 8 bases, with 18 bases left in between.

The chain combines TRBV29-1 with TRBJ2-2; 7 bases align to TRBD1. The germline gives CDR1 SQVTM, CDR2 ANQGSEA. This CDR3 has 16 amino acids. V lost 0 bases to trimming and J lost 3 bases; unmatched junction nucleotides: 7. CDR3 sequence reads: CSVEDPDRDDTGELFF. The CDR3 DNA reads as TGCAGCGTTGAAGATCCCGACAGGGACGACACCGGGGAGCTGTTTTTT.

This rearrangement joins TRBV9 to TRBJ2-2; D is unclear. Trimming removed 0 bases from V and 4 bases from J, with 13 bases in between. CDR1 is SGDLS and CDR2 is YYNGEE in the germline V gene. The CDR3 runs to 16 residues. The CDR3 protein is CASSVVAGKSTGELFF. DNA of the CDR3: TGTGCCAGCAGCGTAGTAGCAGGAAAGTCCACCGGGGAGCTGTTTTTT.

This clone was detected only a few times. This sequence joins TRBV2 and TRBJ1-4; D gene ambiguous. V shed 5 bases and J shed 3 bases, with 7 bases lying between them. Germline V gene data show CDR1 as SNHLY and CDR2 as FYNNEI. The CDR3 covers 13 residues. The CDR3 loop reads CASSPGPNEKLFF. The CDR3 nucleotides are TGTGCCAGCAGTCCTGGACCTAATGAAAAACTGTTTTTT. The full variable domain, rest sourced from reference TRBV2 and TRBJ1-4, is EPEVTQTPSHQVTQMGQEVILRCVPISNHLYFYWYRQILGQKVEFLVSFYNNEISEKSEIFDDQFSVERPDGSNFTLKIRSTKLEDSAMYFCASSPGPNEKLFFGSGTQLSVL.

The chain is built from TRBV9 and TRBJ2-2; D remains ambiguous. The CDR3 covers 12 residues. The V end was cut by 3 bases, the J end by 11 bases, with 11 bases between. Germline CDR1 SGDLS, CDR2 YYNGEE. CDR3 residues: CASSAELGELFF. CDR3 nucleotides: TGTGCCAGCAGCGCCGAGCTCGGTGAGCTGTTTTTT.

As for this clone: Other DNA sequences within the sample encode an identical CDR3. This rearrangement joins TRBV9 to TRBJ1-1; D gene uncertain. CDR3 size: 13 residues. Germline values: CDR1 SGDLS, CDR2 YYNGEE. V lost 2 bases to trimming and J lost 0 bases, with 5 bases between them. This chain's CDR3 is CASSVGMNTEAFF. The CDR3, as DNA: TGTGCCAGCAGCGTGGGAATGAACACTGAAGCTTTCTTT.

The chain is built from TRBV6-5 and TRBJ2-7; D possibly corresponds to TRBD1 (5 bases). Germline CDR1 MNHEY, CDR2 SVGAGI. Trimming removed 0 bases at V and 12 bases at J, with 12 bases between. The CDR3 extends over 12 amino acids. DNA of the CDR3: TGTGCCAGCAGTTACTCGTCGGACACCTTGTACTTC. It is translated as CASSYSSDTLYF.

This chain joins TRBV19 and TRBJ2-4; a possible D gene is TRBD1 (6 bases). There are 14 residues in the CDR3. The germline V gene has CDR1 LNHDA and CDR2 SQIVND (reference sequence). Trimming removed 4 bases from V and 8 bases from J, with 15 bases in between. Here the CDR3 reads CASSTNRQVDIQYF. Written as DNA, the CDR3 is TGTGCCAGTAGTACCAACAGACAGGTCGACATTCAGTACTTC.

The genes are TRBV5-4 and TRBJ2-1, with 7 bases matching TRBD2. The CDR3 has 16 amino acids. Trimming removed 0 bases from V and 4 bases from J; junction bases left unmatched: 7. Germline V lookup: CDR1 SGHNT, CDR2 YYREEE (reference sequence). The CDR3 coding sequence is TGTGCCAGCAGCTTGGACCTGGCTAGCGGATACAATGAGCAGTTCTTC. It is translated as CASSLDLASGYNEQFF.

The chain has TRBV10-3 and TRBJ2-3, with 7 nucleotides matching TRBD2. This CDR3 is built from 14 residues. J gave up 0 bases and V 5 bases, and 2 bases lay outside the gene matches. Germline V gene sequence: CDR1 ENHRY, CDR2 SYGVKD. DNA for the CDR3: TGTGCCATCAGTTCTAGCGGAAGCACAGATACGCAGTATTTT. Translated, it gives CAISSSGSTDTQYF.

The V gene is TRBV30, the J gene TRBJ1-1, with D unresolved. The germline V gene encodes CDR1 GTSNPN and CDR2 SVGIG (reference sequence). V lost 0 bases and J lost 1, with 9 bases in between. The CDR3 has 14 amino acids. CDR3 sequence reads: CAWSVRRPNTEAFF. The CDR3 nucleotides read TGTGCCTGGAGTGTAAGACGCCCGAACACTGAAGCTTTCTTT.

This clone was counted a single time. The chain joins TRBV28 to TRBJ2-1; D not certain. CDR3 length: 12 amino acids. V was trimmed by 3 bases and J by 8 bases, leaving 8 bases between them. The germline gives CDR1 MDHEN, CDR2 SYDVKM. CDR3 sequence: CASSLSRHEQFF. The CDR3 region has the DNA TGTGCCAGCAGTTTGAGTAGACATGAGCAGTTCTTC.

The CDR3 DNA sequence: TGTGCCAGCAGTGAAGCGTACCCCCACAGGTTAGCAGGCTACACCTTC. Amino acids: CASSEAYPHRLAGYTF. This chain links TRBV2 with TRBJ1-2, with D perhaps matching TRBD1 (5 bases). This CDR3 is 16 amino acids long. CDR1 and CDR2 from the germline V gene are SNHLY and FYNNEI. V dropped 0 bases and J dropped 8 bases, with 19 bases sitting between them.

V usage is TRBV9 and J usage is TRBJ2-7, with no clear D. V was trimmed by 0 bases and J by 7 bases, leaving 5 bases between them. The CDR3 sequence is 11 residues long. The V gene's germline CDR1 is SGDLS and CDR2 YYNGEE. The CDR3: CASSVDREQYF. The CDR3 DNA follows: TGTGCCAGCAGCGTAGACCGTGAGCAGTACTTC.

For the CDR3, the DNA is TGTGCCAGCAGAAGTTTATCCGCACTAGCGCGGTACGGCGAGCAGTACTTC. Protein sequence: CASRSLSALARYGEQYF. V gene TRBV27 combines with J gene TRBJ2-7, with TRBD2 matching 7 bases. The length of the CDR3 is 17 residues. J gave up 6 bases and V 6 bases, and 20 bases lay outside the gene matches. Germline V CDR1 and CDR2: MNHEY, SMNVEV (reference sequence).

This rearrangement joins TRBV29-1 to TRBJ1-4; D is possibly TRBD1 (5 bases). V was cut by 2 bases and J by 7 bases, with 14 bases left in between. The germline gives CDR1 SQVTM, CDR2 ANQGSEA. This CDR3 spans 14 amino acids. The CDR3 sequence: CSVEFRGPGEKLFF. CDR3 coding DNA: TGCAGCGTTGAATTTAGGGGACCGGGTGAAAAACTGTTTTTT.

V usage is TRBV25-1 and J usage is TRBJ1-5; D uncertain. Per germline, CDR1 MGHDK and CDR2 SYGVNS. The ends were cut back, 3 bases at V and 0 bases at J, with 9 bases in the middle. This CDR3 is built from 15 residues. CDR3 loop: CASSDPGGSNQPQHF. The CDR3 nucleotides are TGTGCCAGCAGTGACCCAGGTGGTAGCAATCAGCCCCAGCATTTT.

CDR3: CATSRGSLRETQYF. CDR3 bases: TGTGCCACCAGCAGGGGAAGTCTGAGGGAGACCCAGTACTTC. The genes are TRBV15 and TRBJ2-5, with D unclear. Germline V gene lookup returns CDR1 LNHNV and CDR2 YYDKDF (reference sequence). The length of the CDR3 is 14 residues. Trimming shortened V by 3 bases and J by 5 bases, and 13 bases separated the two germline ends.

The chain uses TRBV7-3 and TRBJ2-1, with D possibly being TRBD2 (5 bases). With 1 base removed from V and 8 bases from J, the gap between germline ends came to 9 bases. The germline CDR1 and CDR2 sequences are SGHTA and FQGTGA. The length of the CDR3 is 13 residues. The CDR3 DNA reads TGTGCCAGCAGCTTAAGCGGGCGGGATGAGCAGTTCTTC. This codes for CASSLSGRDEQFF.

The V and J genes are TRBV2 and TRBJ1-1, with TRBD1 matching over 10 bases. CDR1 and CDR2 from the germline V gene are SNHLY and FYNNEI. This CDR3 region has 13 residues. V was clipped by 5 bases and J by 10 bases; unmatched bases: 7. The CDR3: CASSTRDRGRAFF. The CDR3 DNA follows: TGTGCCAGCAGTACCCGGGACAGGGGTAGAGCTTTCTTT.

The chain is built from TRBV14 and TRBJ2-1; D is ambiguous. V was clipped by 1 base and J by 5 bases, with 12 bases between them. This CDR3 has 15 amino acids. Germline CDR1 SGHDN, CDR2 FVKESK. CDR3 region: CASSQGSQVNNEQFF. CDR3 nucleotide sequence: TGTGCCAGCAGCCAAGGATCTCAGGTGAACAATGAGCAGTTCTTC.

The J gene is TRBJ1-3, the V gene TRBV19; no reliable D call. The V end lost 4 bases, the J end lost 0 bases, and 16 bases lay between the germline ends. Germline V lookup: CDR1 LNHDA, CDR2 SQIVND (reference sequence). The CDR3 is made up of 17 amino acids. CDR3 coding DNA: TGTGCCAGTAGTACCTTTCGCGGAGGCGTCTCTGGAAACACCATATATTTT. Its translation: CASSTFRGGVSGNTIYF. Complete variable domain (other parts from reference TRBV19 and TRBJ1-3): DGGITQSPKYLFRKEGQNVTLSCEQNLNHDAMYWYRQDPGQGLRLIYYSQIVNDFQKGDIAEGYSVSREKKESFPLTVTSAQKNPTAFYLCASSTFRGGVSGNTIYFGEGSWLTVV.

The chain has TRBV11-2 and TRBJ1-2, with a possible D match to TRBD1 (5 bases). Per the germline V gene, CDR1 is SGHAT and CDR2 is FQNNGV. This CDR3 comprises 14 residues. The V end was cut by 7 bases, the J end by 11 bases, with 23 bases between. CDR3 protein: CASISQSGHPNYTF. The CDR3, as DNA: TGTGCCAGCATCTCACAGTCGGGGCATCCTAATTACACCTTC.

This chain connects TRBV29-1 to TRBJ2-1; 12 bases are a match to TRBD2. V gave up 7 bases and J gave up 10 bases; unmatched junction bases: 11. This CDR3 contains 14 residues. Germline CDR1 reads SQVTM; CDR2 reads ANQGSEA. For the CDR3, the DNA is TGCAGCGACTTAGCGACTAGCGGGAGAATCGAGCAGTTCTTC. Amino acid sequence: CSDLATSGRIEQFF.

Written as DNA, the CDR3 is TGTGCCAGCAGCTTGGCCTTGCGAAGGGCAACTAATGAAAAACTGTTTTTT. Translating it yields CASSLALRRATNEKLFF. This chain uses TRBV5-8 with TRBJ1-4; no reliable D call. Germline V gene lookup returns CDR1 SGHTS and CDR2 YDEGEE. This CDR3 region has 17 residues. With 0 bases removed from V and 0 bases from J, the gap between germline ends came to 12 bases. The whole variable domain, filled in from reference TRBV5-8 and TRBJ1-4, reads EAGVTQSPTHLIKTRGQQATLRCSPISGHTSVYWYQQALGLGLQFLLWYDEGEERNRGNFPPRFSGRQFPNYSSELNVNALELEDSALYLCASSLALRRATNEKLFFGSGTQLSVL.

The CDR3 protein is CASSEPGEQFF. The CDR3 nucleotides are TGTGCCAGCAGTGAACCAGGTGAGCAGTTCTTC. The gene calls are TRBV6-1 and TRBJ2-1, with D uncertain. V gave up 2 bases and J gave up 9 bases, with 5 bases separating them. There are 11 residues in the CDR3. Germline assignment: CDR1 MNHNS and CDR2 SASEGT.

This clone was recorded only once. For the CDR3, the DNA is TGTGCCAGTTGGGACAGGAGCTCCTACGAGCAGTACTTC. It encodes CASWDRSSYEQYF. The chain carries TRBV6-1 and TRBJ2-7, with 8 bases aligning to TRBD1. Germline CDR1 MNHNS, CDR2 SASEGT. The ends lost 9 bases at V and 0 bases at J; junction bases unmatched: 4. The CDR3 runs to 13 residues.

The CDR3 reads CASSLGWRSYEQYF. The CDR3 DNA sequence: TGTGCCAGCAGCCTAGGGTGGCGCTCCTACGAGCAGTACTTC. The V call is TRBV5-8, the J call TRBJ2-7; D is undetermined. This CDR3 contains 14 residues. V was clipped by 4 bases and J by 0 bases, with 11 bases between them. The germline gives CDR1 SGHTS, CDR2 YDEGEE.